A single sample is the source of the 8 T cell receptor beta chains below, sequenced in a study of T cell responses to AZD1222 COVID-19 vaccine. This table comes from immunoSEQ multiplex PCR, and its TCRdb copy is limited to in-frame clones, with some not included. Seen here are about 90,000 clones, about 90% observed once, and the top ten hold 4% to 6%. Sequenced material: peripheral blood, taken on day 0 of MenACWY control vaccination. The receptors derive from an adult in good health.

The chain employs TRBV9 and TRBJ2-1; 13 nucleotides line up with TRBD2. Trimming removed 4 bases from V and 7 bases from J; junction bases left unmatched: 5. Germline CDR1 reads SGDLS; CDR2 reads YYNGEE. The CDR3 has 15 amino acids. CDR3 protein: CASSLMGLAGNEQFF. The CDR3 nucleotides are TGTGCCAGCAGCTTGATGGGACTAGCGGGGAATGAGCAGTTCTTC.

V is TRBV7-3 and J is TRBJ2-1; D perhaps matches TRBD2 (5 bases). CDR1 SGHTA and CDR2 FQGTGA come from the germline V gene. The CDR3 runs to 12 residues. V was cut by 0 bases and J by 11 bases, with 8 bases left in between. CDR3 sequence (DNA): TGTGCCAGCAGCTTAACCGGGAATCAGCAGTTCTTC. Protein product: CASSLTGNQQFF.

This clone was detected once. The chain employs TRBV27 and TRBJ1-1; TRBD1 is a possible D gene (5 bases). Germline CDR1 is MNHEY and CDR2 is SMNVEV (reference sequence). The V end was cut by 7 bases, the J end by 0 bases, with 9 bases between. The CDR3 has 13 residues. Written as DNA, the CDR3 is TGTGCCAGCAAGACAGCCATGAACACTGAAGCTTTCTTT. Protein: CASKTAMNTEAFF.

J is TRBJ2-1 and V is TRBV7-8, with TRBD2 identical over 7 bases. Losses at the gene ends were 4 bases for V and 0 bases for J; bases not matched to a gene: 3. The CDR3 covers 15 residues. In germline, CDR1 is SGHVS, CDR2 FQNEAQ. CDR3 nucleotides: TGTGCCAGCAGCTCGGGACTAACCTCCTACAATGAGCAGTTCTTC. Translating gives CASSSGLTSYNEQFF.

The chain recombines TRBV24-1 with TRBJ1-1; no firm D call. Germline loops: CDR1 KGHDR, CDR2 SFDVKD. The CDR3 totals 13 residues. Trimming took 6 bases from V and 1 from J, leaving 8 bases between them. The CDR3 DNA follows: TGTGCCACCAGTAAGGGAGAGAACACTGAAGCTTTCTTT. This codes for CATSKGENTEAFF.

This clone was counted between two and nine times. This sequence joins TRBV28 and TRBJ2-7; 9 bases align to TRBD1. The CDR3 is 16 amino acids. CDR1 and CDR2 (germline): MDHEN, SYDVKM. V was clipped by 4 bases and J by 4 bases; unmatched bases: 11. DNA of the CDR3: TGTGCCAGCAGTTCCACCGGGACAGGGCGGGTTTACGAGCAGTACTTC. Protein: CASSSTGTGRVYEQYF.

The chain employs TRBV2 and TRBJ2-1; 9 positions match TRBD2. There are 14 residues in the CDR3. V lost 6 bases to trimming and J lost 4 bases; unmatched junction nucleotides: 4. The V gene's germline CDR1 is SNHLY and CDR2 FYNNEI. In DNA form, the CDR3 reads TGTGCCAGCAGATCTAGCGGGGAATACAATGAGCAGTTCTTC. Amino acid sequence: CASRSSGEYNEQFF.

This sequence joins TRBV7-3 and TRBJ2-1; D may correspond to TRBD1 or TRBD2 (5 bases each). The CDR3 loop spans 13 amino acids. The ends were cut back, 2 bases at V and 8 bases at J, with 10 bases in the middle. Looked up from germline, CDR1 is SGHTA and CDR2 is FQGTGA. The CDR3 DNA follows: TGTGCCAGCAGCTTAGGTCGAGGGGATGAGCAGTTCTTC. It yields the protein CASSLGRGDEQFF.